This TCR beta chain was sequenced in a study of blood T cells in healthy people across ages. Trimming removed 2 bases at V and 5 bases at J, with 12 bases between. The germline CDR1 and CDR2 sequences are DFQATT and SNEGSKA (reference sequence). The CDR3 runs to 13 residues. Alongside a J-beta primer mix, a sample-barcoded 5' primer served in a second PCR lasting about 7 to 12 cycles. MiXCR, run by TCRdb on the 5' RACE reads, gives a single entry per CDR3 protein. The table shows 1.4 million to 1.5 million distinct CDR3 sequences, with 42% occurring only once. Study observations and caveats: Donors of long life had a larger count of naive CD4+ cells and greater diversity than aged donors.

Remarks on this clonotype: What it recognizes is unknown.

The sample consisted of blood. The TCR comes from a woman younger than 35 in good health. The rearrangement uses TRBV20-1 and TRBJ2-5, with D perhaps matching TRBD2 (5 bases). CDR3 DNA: TGCAGTGCTAGATCCGCGGGTCCCGAGACCCAGTACTTC. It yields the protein CSARSAGPETQYF.